This T cell receptor (beta chain) was found in a study of CD8 T cells in Susac syndrome. Germline values: CDR1 KGHSY, CDR2 FQNENV. The length of the CDR3 is 13 residues. Trimming left V 5 bases short and J 7 bases short, with 14 bases between. An input of roughly 0.5 to 1 ug of RNA was subjected to reverse transcription using random hexamers. From the immunoSEQ multiplex PCR reads, TCRdb called clonotypes with MiXCR, one entry per CDR3 protein. The data show some 95,000 distinct CDR3 sequences, with roughly 93% seen just once and less than 0.35% held by the top ten. The chain is built from TRBV16 and TRBJ1-1; D perhaps matches TRBD1 (6 bases). This receptor was identified in a human donor in good health. Specimen: CD8+ T cells from PBMCs. CDR3 loop: CASSFGGAGEAFF. DNA for the CDR3: TGTGCCAGCAGCTTTGGGGGCGCAGGTGAAGCTTTCTTT.